This passage covers 15 T cell receptor beta chains from one sample sequenced in a study of shared clonotypes between healthy human individuals. Profiled with immunoSEQ multiplex PCR; TCRdb holds only in-frame clones, not every one. The data show about 2.2 million clones, with approximately 94% seen just once and roughly 1.7% held by the top ten. CD45RO negativity and positive selection for CCR7 defined naive CD8 cells, a population that excluded terminally differentiated effector memory CD45RA+ cells. What was sequenced was naive CD8+ T cells from PBMCs. All receptors derive from a man aged 18 to 30 in good health. Some clones in this sample may be carry-over from other donors' samples.

The chain has TRBV6-5 and TRBJ1-1, with D possibly being TRBD1 (5 bases). V lost 6 bases, J lost 1 base, and 15 bases lay in between. The CDR3 sequence is 15 residues long. Germline CDR1 MNHEY, CDR2 SVGAGI. The CDR3 sequence is CASSPHRGSNTEAFF. The CDR3 DNA follows: TGTGCCAGCAGCCCTCACCGGGGCTCGAACACTGAAGCTTTCTTT.

This sequence joins TRBV15 and TRBJ2-4; no definite D call. This CDR3 comprises 11 residues. Trimming cost V 6 bases and J 8 bases, with 8 bases left between them. CDR1 and CDR2 from the germline V gene are LNHNV and YYDKDF (reference sequence). The CDR3 nucleotides read TGTGCCACCAGATCGGGCGACATTCAGTACTTC. Translated: CATRSGDIQYF.

CDR3 in DNA: TGTGCCAGCAGCATACAGGGCCCCTTCACAGATACGCAGTATTTT. It translates to CASSIQGPFTDTQYF. The chain uses TRBV11-2 and TRBJ2-3, with D possibly being TRBD1 (6 bases). V lost 5 bases, J lost 2 bases, and 14 bases lay in between. CDR1 and CDR2 (germline): SGHAT, FQNNGV. This CDR3 region has 15 residues.

The chain has TRBV4-1 and TRBJ2-7; 7 positions agree with TRBD2. The CDR3 totals 17 residues. CDR1 is MGHRA, CDR2 YSYEKL, per germline. After removal of 0 bases from V and 0 bases from J, the junction contained 8 bases not matched to a gene. CDR3 DNA sequence: TGCGCCAGCAGCCAAGAGATGCGGGAGCAACCCTCCTACGAGCAGTACTTC. This gives the protein CASSQEMREQPSYEQYF.

The chain is built from TRBV19 and TRBJ1-2; D not resolved. Germline lookup yields CDR1 LNHDA and CDR2 SQIVND (reference sequence). The germline V and J ends were trimmed by 11 bases and 3 bases, with 13 bases remaining between them. This CDR3 has 12 residues. In nucleotides, the CDR3 is TGTGCCCCCATTACCGGAGACTATGGCTACACCTTC. It translates to CAPITGDYGYTF. The variable domain in full, completed from reference TRBV19 and TRBJ1-2, reads DGGITQSPKYLFRKEGQNVTLSCEQNLNHDAMYWYRQDPGQGLRLIYYSQIVNDFQKGDIAEGYSVSREKKESFPLTVTSAQKNPTAFYLCAPITGDYGYTFGSGTRLTVV.

This clone showed up just a few times. Additional DNA sequences in this sample encode the identical CDR3. This rearrangement joins TRBV28 to TRBJ1-1, with D possibly being TRBD1 (6 bases). This CDR3 region has 13 residues. Germline lookup yields CDR1 MDHEN and CDR2 SYDVKM. V lost 6 bases and J lost 3, with 11 bases in between. CDR3 residues: CASSETGYTEAFF. The CDR3 DNA sequence: TGTGCCAGCAGCGAGACAGGCTACACTGAAGCTTTCTTT.

The genes are TRBV4-2 and TRBJ2-7, with D uncertain. The germline V gene encodes CDR1 LGHNA and CDR2 YNFKEQ. The length of the CDR3 is 15 residues. V was shortened by 0 bases and J by 1 base, with 10 bases between the two germline ends. The CDR3 DNA follows: TGTGCCAGCAGCCAAGACGATTCAGGTTCCTACGAGCAGTACTTC. The encoded protein is CASSQDDSGSYEQYF.

This chain uses TRBV5-6 with TRBJ2-7; D perhaps matches TRBD1 (6 bases). The ends were cut back, 3 bases at V and 3 bases at J, with 13 bases in the middle. CDR1 and CDR2 (germline): SGHDT, YYEEEE. The CDR3 loop spans 14 amino acids. CDR3 nucleotides: TGTGCCAGCAGCTCCCGGGACACCCACTACGAGCAGTACTTC. Translated, it gives CASSSRDTHYEQYF.

This clone was detected once. This chain uses TRBV6-6 with TRBJ1-4, with no clear D. Germline CDR1 reads MNHNY; CDR2 reads SVGAGI (reference sequence). This CDR3 is 15 amino acids long. The V end was cut by 0 bases, the J end by 0 bases, with 5 bases between. CDR3 coding DNA: TGTGCCAGCAGTTACTCGCGAGCAACTAATGAAAAACTGTTTTTT. This encodes CASSYSRATNEKLFF.

This clone has more than one count but fewer than ten. V is TRBV7-9 and J is TRBJ2-7; D unclear. This CDR3 contains 15 residues. The germline V gene has CDR1 SEHNR and CDR2 FQNEAQ (reference sequence). V was pared by 5 bases and J by 1 base, with 15 bases between. The CDR3 DNA reads TGTGCCAGCAGCCGAGACACGAGTTTGTCCTACGAGCAGTACTTC. Protein: CASSRDTSLSYEQYF.

The rearrangement uses TRBV5-4 and TRBJ2-7, with 9 bases aligning to TRBD2. J lost 2 bases, V lost 3 bases, and 6 bases had no gene match. The CDR3 totals 15 residues. Germline V gene lookup returns CDR1 SGHNT and CDR2 YYREEE (reference sequence). The CDR3 DNA reads as TGTGCCAGCAGCTGGGTAGCGGGAGAAACCTACGAGCAGTACTTC. It is translated as CASSWVAGETYEQYF.

The chain couples TRBV5-1 to TRBJ2-7; possible D gene TRBD1, 6 bases. This CDR3 is 14 amino acids long. The germline V and J ends were trimmed by 2 bases and 1 base, with 10 bases remaining between them. Germline V gene data show CDR1 as SGHRS and CDR2 as YFSETQ. CDR3 bases: TGCGCCAGCAGCTTTCCACAGGGTTCCTACGAGCAGTACTTC. Translation: CASSFPQGSYEQYF.

The chain couples TRBV5-1 to TRBJ2-7; the D gene is possibly TRBD1 (6 bases). With 4 bases removed from V and 1 base from J, the gap between germline ends came to 21 bases. The CDR3 contains 17 residues. CDR1 is SGHRS and CDR2 is YFSETQ in the germline V gene. The CDR3 sequence: CASSLDPTPTGSYEQYF. CDR3 sequence (DNA): TGCGCCAGCAGCCTAGACCCGACACCGACAGGTTCCTACGAGCAGTACTTC.

The chain is built from TRBV27 and TRBJ1-4; D not certain. Germline CDR1 and CDR2: MNHEY and SMNVEV (reference sequence). This CDR3 spans 15 amino acids. Trimming took 4 bases from V and 0 from J, leaving 9 bases between them. In nucleotides, the CDR3 is TGTGCCAGCAGTTCCGTCGGGACAACTAATGAAAAACTGTTTTTT. This encodes CASSSVGTTNEKLFF.

This chain connects TRBV28 to TRBJ2-7; 8 nucleotides line up with TRBD1. The CDR3 sequence is 15 residues long. The trim removed 5 bases at V and 2 bases at J, leaving 8 bases unmatched. Germline V gene data show CDR1 as MDHEN and CDR2 as SYDVKM. CDR3 sequence reads: CASSPPRTGTYEQYF. Written as DNA, the CDR3 is TGTGCCAGCAGTCCCCCCCGGACAGGGACCTACGAGCAGTACTTC.